This T cell receptor beta chain came from a study of early T cells in non-severe SARS-CoV-2 infection. Attached unique molecular identifiers marked individual cDNA molecules. TCRdb itself ran the 5' RACE reads through MiXCR, one entry per CDR3 protein. The data contain 100,000 or so distinct CDR3 sequences, roughly 17% of them seen just once; the ten biggest clones take up 5% to 5.5%. This CDR3 spans 12 amino acids. V lost 7 bases and J 2 bases, leaving 7 bases between the germline ends. The V gene is TRBV23-1, the J gene TRBJ2-3, with TRBD2 as a possible D gene (5 bases). TRBV23-1 is recorded as an ORF, its role being uncertain. Sequences were derived from whole blood, sampled at baseline. This receptor was obtained from an adult who was a healthcare worker with PCR-confirmed SARS-CoV-2 infection or an uninfected control (not recorded which). As DNA, the CDR3 is TGCGCCAGCATCCGGGACACAGATACGCAGTATTTT. Its translation: CASIRDTDTQYF.